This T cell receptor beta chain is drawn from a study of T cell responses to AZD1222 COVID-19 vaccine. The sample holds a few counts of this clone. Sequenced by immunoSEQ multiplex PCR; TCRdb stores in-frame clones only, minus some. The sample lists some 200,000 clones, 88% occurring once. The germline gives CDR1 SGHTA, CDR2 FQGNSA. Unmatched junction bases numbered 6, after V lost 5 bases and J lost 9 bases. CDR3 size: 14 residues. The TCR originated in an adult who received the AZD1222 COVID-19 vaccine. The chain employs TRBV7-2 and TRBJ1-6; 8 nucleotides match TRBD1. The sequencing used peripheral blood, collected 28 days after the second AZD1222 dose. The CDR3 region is CASSQGQAGSPLHF. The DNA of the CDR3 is TGTGCCAGCAGCCAGGGACAGGCCGGTTCACCCCTCCACTTT.